These 5 T cell receptor beta chains were sequenced from one sample in a study of OX40 agonist ivuxolimab in advanced cancers. Receptors were amplified or captured by the immunoSEQ multiplex PCR assay. Held by TCRdb, this immuneACCESS table contains in-frame sequences only and omits some clones. Under half of the omission traces to an unresolved V gene where checked; the cause of the rest is unknown. A total of more than 55,000 clones appear in this sample, approximately 79% of them only once. The ten top clones hold about 3.7% of the sample. Material: CD4+ or CD8+ T cells sorted from blood, obtained in a trial of the OX40 agonist ivuxolimab. The receptors here all came from an adult with an advanced solid tumor such as melanoma, head and neck, liver or kidney cancer.

This chain joins TRBV29-1 and TRBJ1-1, with a possible D match to TRBD1 (5 bases). V dropped 7 bases and J dropped 0 bases, with 15 bases sitting between them. This CDR3 is built from 14 residues. The germline V gene encodes CDR1 SQVTM and CDR2 ANQGSEA. The CDR3 sequence is CSGSLGRLNTEAFF. The CDR3 DNA follows: TGCAGCGGCTCCCTGGGACGGCTGAACACTGAAGCTTTCTTT.

The rearrangement links TRBV10-1 to TRBJ1-6, with TRBD1 matching 7 bases. V was clipped by 4 bases and J by 5 bases; unmatched bases: 2. Germline CDR1 reads WNHNN; CDR2 reads SYGVQD (reference sequence). This CDR3 comprises 14 residues. For the CDR3, the DNA is TGCGCCAGCAGTGCGGGACAGAATAATTCACCCCTCCACTTT. Translated: CASSAGQNNSPLHF.

This sequence joins TRBV19 and TRBJ2-1; 8 nucleotides line up with TRBD1. In germline, CDR1 is LNHDA, CDR2 SQIVND (reference sequence). Trimming took 4 bases from V and 4 from J; bases not matched to a gene: 6. The CDR3 spans 15 residues. The CDR3, as DNA: TGTGCCAGTAGTAGAGACAGGGGTCAGTACAATGAGCAGTTCTTC. It encodes CASSRDRGQYNEQFF.

The CDR3 DNA sequence: TGTGCCAGCAGCAGGCCTGAGGGGGCGCGTAGTGAAAAACTGTTTTTT. It codes for CASSRPEGARSEKLFF. The chain carries TRBV7-9 and TRBJ1-4, with 7 bases matching TRBD1. This CDR3 region has 16 residues. Germline V gene sequence: CDR1 SEHNR, CDR2 FQNEAQ (reference sequence). V was pared by 5 bases and J by 7 bases, with 13 bases of the junction left unmatched.

The rearrangement joins TRBV7-9 to TRBJ2-1; 8 bases align to TRBD2. There are 15 residues in the CDR3. V shed 5 bases, J shed 1 base, and the junction held 4 bases outside the gene matches. Germline V CDR1 and CDR2: SEHNR, FQNEAQ (reference sequence). CDR3 DNA: TGTGCCAGCAGCCCCCGGGGGGGGTCCTACAATGAGCAGTTCTTC. Amino acids: CASSPRGGSYNEQFF.